These 25 T cell receptor beta chains originate from one sample sequenced in a study of OX40 agonist ivuxolimab in advanced cancers. Libraries were prepared by immunoSEQ multiplex PCR; TCRdb keeps only in-frame clonotypes and omits some of them. The table shows roughly 59,000 clones, with 80% to 95% occurring only once. This specimen consisted of CD4+ or CD8+ T cells sorted from blood, obtained in a trial of the OX40 agonist ivuxolimab. The receptors here all came from an adult with an advanced solid tumor such as melanoma, head and neck, liver or kidney cancer.

This chain uses TRBV5-6 with TRBJ2-3; D not resolved. CDR1 SGHDT and CDR2 YYEEEE come from the germline V gene. The CDR3 loop spans 13 amino acids. V was pared by 3 bases and J by 2 bases, with 7 bases between. The CDR3: CASSSYITDTQYF. CDR3 nucleotide sequence: TGTGCCAGCAGCTCCTACATCACAGATACGCAGTATTTT.

The V call is TRBV6-5, the J call TRBJ2-6; D remains ambiguous. This CDR3 comprises 14 residues. Trimming stripped 5 bases from V and 1 base from J, with 6 bases between. Germline-derived CDR1 and CDR2 are MNHEY and SVGAGI. The CDR3 protein is CASSQLSGANVLTF. The CDR3, as DNA: TGTGCCAGCAGTCAGCTATCTGGGGCCAACGTCCTGACTTTC.

V gene TRBV19 combines with J gene TRBJ2-5; D perhaps matches TRBD1 (6 bases). CDR3 length: 14 residues. The germline V gene has CDR1 LNHDA and CDR2 SQIVND (reference sequence). V lost 3 bases and J lost 0, with 8 bases in between. DNA for the CDR3: TGTGCCAGTAGTATCCCAGGGGACCAAGAGACCCAGTACTTC. Protein: CASSIPGDQETQYF.

V and J are TRBV10-3 and TRBJ1-2; D ambiguous. V was pared by 2 bases and J by 8 bases, with 15 bases between. This CDR3 contains 14 residues. Per germline, CDR1 ENHRY and CDR2 SYGVKD. The DNA of the CDR3 is TGTGCCATCAGTGAGACCGTACGGGATAACGGCTACACCTTC. Translation gives CAISETVRDNGYTF.

The chain joins TRBV28 to TRBJ1-5; D ambiguous. Trimming stripped 6 bases from V and 0 bases from J, with 21 bases between. This CDR3 is 18 amino acids long. The germline V gene has CDR1 MDHEN and CDR2 SYDVKM. The CDR3 region is CASSVKGTAFYSNQPQHF. The CDR3 DNA reads TGTGCCAGCAGCGTTAAGGGAACAGCATTTTATAGCAATCAGCCCCAGCATTTT.

The chain couples TRBV10-3 to TRBJ2-3, with TRBD2 matching 8 bases. V was pared by 10 bases and J by 6 bases, with 15 bases of the junction left unmatched. The CDR3 spans 15 residues. Germline values: CDR1 ENHRY, CDR2 SYGVKD. CDR3 sequence: CATINQRGSVDTQYF. CDR3 sequence (DNA): TGTGCCACCATAAACCAGCGGGGGTCGGTCGATACGCAGTATTTT.

A single count supports this clone. The chain is built from TRBV2 and TRBJ2-3; 14 bases line up with TRBD2. The germline gives CDR1 SNHLY, CDR2 FYNNEI. The CDR3 totals 19 residues. V lost 6 bases and J lost 2; bases outside the gene matches: 13. The CDR3 DNA reads TGTGCCAGCAGAACGACTAGCGGGAGGGCGGAGGAGGACACAGATACGCAGTATTTT. Protein: CASRTTSGRAEEDTDTQYF.

The rearrangement uses TRBV7-9 and TRBJ1-2; 9 bases line up with TRBD1. V lost 5 bases and J lost 1; bases outside the gene matches: 5. CDR3 length equals 15 residues. Germline V lookup: CDR1 SEHNR, CDR2 FQNEAQ (reference sequence). CDR3 in amino acids: CASSQRQGDNYGYTF. DNA of the CDR3: TGTGCCAGCAGCCAACGACAGGGGGATAACTATGGCTACACCTTC. Full variable domain (missing parts from reference TRBV7-9 and TRBJ1-2): DTGVSQNPRHKITKRGQNVTFRCDPISEHNRLYWYRQTLGQGPEFLTYFQNEAQLEKSRLLSDRFSAERPKGSFSTLEIQRTEQGDSAMYLCASSQRQGDNYGYTFGSGTRLTVV.

This rearrangement joins TRBV27 to TRBJ1-2; 9 bases map to TRBD1. With 6 bases clipped from V and 7 bases from J, the junction kept 9 bases outside the gene matches. Germline values: CDR1 MNHEY, CDR2 SMNVEV (reference sequence). This CDR3 region has 14 residues. CDR3 loop: CASRPTGGMVGYTF. CDR3 nucleotides: TGTGCCAGCAGACCAACAGGGGGCATGGTTGGCTACACCTTC.

The chain uses TRBV7-6 and TRBJ2-7; 8 nucleotides align to TRBD1. There are 14 residues in the CDR3. Germline CDR1 SGHVS, CDR2 FNYEAQ. Trimming cost V 4 bases and J 3 bases; bases outside gene matches: 5. The CDR3 region is CASSSWTGNYEQYF. CDR3 nucleotide sequence: TGTGCCAGCAGCTCATGGACAGGGAACTACGAGCAGTACTTC.

This chain uses TRBV7-6 with TRBJ2-7; no clear D. CDR1 is SGHVS, CDR2 FNYEAQ, per germline. CDR3 length: 14 residues. The ends were cut back, 4 bases at V and 6 bases at J, with 16 bases in the middle. Here the CDR3 reads CASSWDATSGEQYF. The CDR3 nucleotides read TGTGCCAGCAGCTGGGATGCGACATCGGGCGAGCAGTACTTC.

The genes are TRBV6-5 and TRBJ2-1, with D unresolved. With 0 bases removed from V and 10 bases from J, the gap between germline ends came to 19 bases. Germline CDR1 reads MNHEY; CDR2 reads SVGAGI. This CDR3 has 16 residues. In DNA, the CDR3 is TGTGCCAGCAGTTACTCCGGGCAGAACCACCCTTCGGAGCAGTTCTTC. Protein sequence: CASSYSGQNHPSEQFF.

The V and J genes are TRBV4-2 and TRBJ1-1; no definite D call. With 2 bases removed from V and 0 bases from J, the gap between germline ends came to 4 bases. Germline V gives CDR1 LGHNA, CDR2 YNFKEQ. The CDR3 extends over 13 amino acids. The CDR3 DNA follows: TGTGCCAGCAGCCAAACAGTGAACACTGAAGCTTTCTTT. Translating it yields CASSQTVNTEAFF.

The CDR3 spells CASSLVPGDEQFF. CDR3 nucleotide sequence: TGCGCCAGCAGCTTGGTCCCCGGCGATGAGCAGTTCTTC. The chain couples TRBV5-1 to TRBJ2-1; D unresolved. The germline CDR1 and CDR2 sequences are SGHRS and YFSETQ. This CDR3 has 13 amino acids. Trimming took off 0 bases at V and 8 bases at J, with 9 bases between the two ends. Combining the CDR3 with reference TRBV5-1 and TRBJ2-1 gives the whole variable domain KAGVTQTPRYLIKTRGQQVTLSCSPISGHRSVSWYQQTPGQGLQFLFEYFSETQRNKGNFPGRFSGRQFSNSRSEMNVSTLELGDSALYLCASSLVPGDEQFFGPGTRLTVL.

This chain uses TRBV9 with TRBJ1-1, with 8 positions matching TRBD1. With V trimmed by 4 bases and J by 2 bases, 10 bases remained unmatched. Germline V gene lookup returns CDR1 SGDLS and CDR2 YYNGEE. This CDR3 has 16 amino acids. CDR3 in DNA: TGTGCCAGCAGCCCAGGGGGACAGGCAAGAAACACTGAAGCTTTCTTT. As protein: CASSPGGQARNTEAFF. Filled out from reference TRBV9 and TRBJ1-1, the complete variable domain reads DSGVTQTPKHLITATGQRVTLRCSPRSGDLSVYWYQQSLDQGLQFLIQYYNGEERAKGNILERFSAQQFPDLHSELNLSSLELGDSALYFCASSPGGQARNTEAFFGQGTRLTVV.

This sequence joins TRBV6-5 and TRBJ2-7; D might be TRBD1 (5 bases). The germline gives CDR1 MNHEY, CDR2 SVGAGI. This CDR3 has 14 amino acids. V was cut by 5 bases and J by 1 base, with 12 bases left in between. The CDR3 DNA follows: TGTGCCAGCAGTCCCAAGACAGATTCCTACGAGCAGTACTTC. Protein product: CASSPKTDSYEQYF.

This clone has more than one count but fewer than ten. The genes are TRBV5-1 and TRBJ1-1; D remains ambiguous. Trimming shortened V by 4 bases and J by 1 base, and 8 bases separated the two germline ends. The CDR3 length is 13 residues. CDR1 SGHRS and CDR2 YFSETQ come from the germline V gene. CDR3 sequence (DNA): TGCGCCAGCAGCCGTAGTGAGAACACTGAAGCTTTCTTT. This gives the protein CASSRSENTEAFF.

This sequence joins TRBV19 and TRBJ1-1; TRBD1 agrees at 8 bases. This CDR3 is built from 13 residues. Trimming removed 1 base from V and 9 bases from J; junction bases left unmatched: 4. CDR1 is LNHDA, CDR2 SQIVND, per germline (reference sequence). CDR3 loop: CASSIAGQVQAFF. The CDR3 DNA is TGTGCCAGTAGTATAGCGGGACAGGTACAAGCTTTCTTT.

The rearrangement uses TRBV12-1 and TRBJ2-1. TRBV12-1 is labeled a pseudogene. The CDR3 spans 12 residues. The CDR3 DNA follows: TGTGCCGGGAGCTTACCCTACAATGAGCAGTTCTTC. Translated: CAGSLPYNEQFF.

The V and J genes are TRBV7-9 and TRBJ2-7; no reliable D call. Trimming removed 2 bases at V and 0 bases at J, with 8 bases between. From germline, CDR1 is SEHNR and CDR2 FQNEAQ (reference sequence). CDR3 length: 14 amino acids. CDR3 sequence (DNA): TGTGCCAGCAGCTTAAGTCCTAACTCCTACGAGCAGTACTTC. This encodes CASSLSPNSYEQYF.

The chain carries TRBV5-1 and TRBJ2-1; D is ambiguous. The ends were cut back, 0 bases at V and 1 base at J, with 11 bases in the middle. Per the germline V gene, CDR1 is SGHRS and CDR2 is YFSETQ. This CDR3 contains 16 residues. DNA of the CDR3: TGCGCCAGCAGCTTGGCCGTGGCAGTGTCCTACAATGAGCAGTTCTTC. Translation gives CASSLAVAVSYNEQFF.

The chain recombines TRBV7-9 with TRBJ1-1; 10 nucleotides line up with TRBD1. The CDR3 length is 17 residues. V lost 5 bases, J lost 0 bases, and 9 bases stayed unmatched. In germline, CDR1 is SEHNR, CDR2 FQNEAQ (reference sequence). The CDR3 DNA sequence: TGTGCCAGCAGCGTAAGGACAGGGGGTTTGGTGAACACTGAAGCTTTCTTT. Protein: CASSVRTGGLVNTEAFF.

The genes are TRBV29-1 and TRBJ2-5, with 10 bases fitting TRBD2. The CDR3 runs to 13 residues. V lost 2 bases and J lost 4; bases outside the gene matches: 1. Germline CDR1 reads SQVTM; CDR2 reads ANQGSEA. This CDR3 is CSVERTSGETQYF. The CDR3 bases are TGCAGCGTTGAACGGACTAGCGGAGAGACCCAGTACTTC.

The chain employs TRBV9 and TRBJ2-4; D not certain. Germline V CDR1 and CDR2: SGDLS, YYNGEE. The CDR3 sequence is 14 residues long. With 4 bases removed from V and 0 bases from J, the gap between germline ends came to 8 bases. The CDR3 region has the DNA TGTGCCAGCAGCTCGGGCCTAGCCAAAAACATTCAGTACTTC. The encoded protein is CASSSGLAKNIQYF.

This rearrangement joins TRBV7-9 to TRBJ2-1; the match to TRBD2 covers 10 bases. The ends lost 4 bases at V and 3 bases at J; junction bases unmatched: 0. The CDR3 extends over 14 amino acids. CDR1 is SEHNR, CDR2 FQNEAQ, per germline (reference sequence). CDR3 in amino acids: CASSSSGSYNEQFF. The CDR3 DNA follows: TGTGCCAGCAGCTCTAGCGGGAGCTACAATGAGCAGTTCTTC.